A selection of T cell receptor beta chains follows, all from one sample in a study of T-cell reconstitution after alpha-beta-depleted transplantation in children. TCRdb processed the PCR reads anew with MiXCR; each CDR3 protein has one entry. The sample has roughly 500,000 distinct CDR3 sequences; around a third are singletons. This sample comprised PBMCs from the stem cell graft donor, obtained from the stem cell graft. Receptor source: a human donor who donated a stem cell graft to a child with aplastic anemia. The CDR3 runs from the conserved cysteine through the conserved F or W. Fields, in order: CDR3 length, J gene, D gene, V gene, clone size, CDR3 DNA, CDR3 protein. D genes are given only for firm matches. Expanded clones get a size class; other rows say once, few or many, or leave the size out.

CDR3 length: 13
J gene: TRBJ2-3
D gene: -
V gene: TRBV12-3/TRBV12-4
clone size: -
CDR3 DNA: TGTGCCAGCAGTTTAAAAGCACCAGATACGCAGTATTTT
CDR3 protein: CASSLKAPDTQYF

CDR3 length: 14
J gene: TRBJ2-1
D gene: -
V gene: TRBV12-3/TRBV12-4
clone size: few
CDR3 DNA: TGTGCCAGCAGTTTAGCACAGGGTCGGAATGAGCAGTTCTTC
CDR3 protein: CASSLAQGRNEQFF

CDR3 length: 15
J gene: TRBJ2-1
D gene: -
V gene: TRBV19
clone size: -
CDR3 DNA: TGTGCCAGTAGTATAGGGACAGATTCCTACAATGAGCAGTTCTTC
CDR3 protein: CASSIGTDSYNEQFF

CDR3 length: 15
J gene: TRBJ1-1
D gene: -
V gene: TRBV20-1
clone size: -
CDR3 DNA: TGCAGTGCTAGCCGGGGTCGAGGCATGAACACTGAAGCTTTCTTT
CDR3 protein: CSASRGRGMNTEAFF

CDR3 length: 15
J gene: TRBJ2-5
D gene: TRBD2
V gene: TRBV12-3/TRBV12-4
clone size: few
CDR3 DNA: TGTGCCAGCAGTTTTTTTGGGACTAGTCAAGAGACCCAGTACTTC
CDR3 protein: CASSFFGTSQETQYF

CDR3 length: 14
J gene: TRBJ2-7
D gene: TRBD1
V gene: TRBV7-2
clone size: few
CDR3 DNA: TGTGCCAGCAGCGAAGACAGGGGGATCGGCGAGCAGTACTTC
CDR3 protein: CASSEDRGIGEQYF

CDR3 length: 12
J gene: TRBJ1-2
D gene: TRBD1
V gene: TRBV20-1
clone size: -
CDR3 DNA: TGCAGTGGGACAAACAGGGGCGGGGGCTACACCTTC
CDR3 protein: CSGTNRGGGYTF

CDR3 length: 16
J gene: TRBJ2-4
D gene: -
V gene: TRBV2
clone size: few
CDR3 DNA: TGTGCCAGCGTGACGGGACGGGGAGCGGAGAAAAACATTCAGTACTTC
CDR3 protein: CASVTGRGAEKNIQYF

CDR3 length: 14
J gene: TRBJ2-1
D gene: -
V gene: TRBV14
clone size: -
CDR3 DNA: TGTGCCAGCAGCCAAGTGGGCGTTTACAATGAGCAGTTCTTC
CDR3 protein: CASSQVGVYNEQFF

CDR3 length: 15
J gene: TRBJ2-1
D gene: TRBD2
V gene: TRBV20-1
clone size: -
CDR3 DNA: TGCAGTGCTAGCGCGCGGGAGGGCCGATACAATGAGCAGTTCTTC
CDR3 protein: CSASAREGRYNEQFF

CDR3 length: 14
J gene: TRBJ2-5
D gene: -
V gene: TRBV5-5
clone size: once
CDR3 DNA: TGTGCCAGCAGCTCGGTTGGGGGCAGAGAGACCCAGTACTTC
CDR3 protein: CASSSVGGRETQYF

CDR3 length: 14
J gene: TRBJ1-1
D gene: -
V gene: TRBV5-4
clone size: few
CDR3 DNA: TGTGCCAGCAGCTTAGATTCCCTTCAGGAAGAAGCTTTCTTT
CDR3 protein: CASSLDSLQEEAFF

CDR3 length: 18
J gene: TRBJ2-1
D gene: TRBD2
V gene: TRBV10-3
clone size: -
CDR3 DNA: TGTGCCATCAGTGAGCCCACTAGCGGGAGGGCCTTAGCCAATGAGCAGTTCTTC
CDR3 protein: CAISEPTSGRALANEQFF

CDR3 length: 17
J gene: TRBJ1-2
D gene: TRBD1
V gene: TRBV6-5
clone size: -
CDR3 DNA: TGTGCCAGCAGTTACTCTCTACAGGGGGCGGGTAACTATGGCTACACCTTC
CDR3 protein: CASSYSLQGAGNYGYTF

CDR3 length: 17
J gene: TRBJ2-1
D gene: TRBD2
V gene: TRBV19
clone size: -
CDR3 DNA: TGTGCCAGTAGTATATCCCTCTGGGTAGCGGGAGACAATGAGCAGTTCTTC
CDR3 protein: CASSISLWVAGDNEQFF

CDR3 length: 18
J gene: TRBJ2-3
D gene: TRBD1
V gene: TRBV25-1
clone size: few
CDR3 DNA: TGTGCCAGCAGTGAAACGGACAGGGCCTTTGGAAGCACAGATACGCAGTATTTT
CDR3 protein: CASSETDRAFGSTDTQYF

CDR3 length: 15
J gene: TRBJ1-3
D gene: TRBD1
V gene: TRBV12-5
clone size: -
CDR3 DNA: TGTGCTAGTGGTTCCTACAGGGGCTCTGGAAACACCATATATTTT
CDR3 protein: CASGSYRGSGNTIYF

CDR3 length: 12
J gene: TRBJ2-5
D gene: -
V gene: TRBV20-1
clone size: -
CDR3 DNA: TGCAGTGCTAGACTCCTTGCAAGTGACCAGTACTTC
CDR3 protein: CSARLLASDQYF

CDR3 length: 15
J gene: TRBJ1-6
D gene: TRBD1
V gene: TRBV18
clone size: few
CDR3 DNA: TGTGCCAGCTCACCAGAGACAGGGGGGGGTTCACCCCTCCACTTT
CDR3 protein: CASSPETGGGSPLHF

CDR3 length: 11
J gene: TRBJ2-1
D gene: -
V gene: TRBV12-3/TRBV12-4
clone size: few
CDR3 DNA: TGTGCCAGCAGATGGGTGAATGAGCAGTTCTTC
CDR3 protein: CASRWVNEQFF

CDR3 length: 14
J gene: TRBJ2-7
D gene: TRBD2
V gene: TRBV3-1
clone size: -
CDR3 DNA: TGTGCCAGCAGCCGCGGACTAGCAGGCTACGAGCAGTACTTC
CDR3 protein: CASSRGLAGYEQYF

CDR3 length: 12
J gene: TRBJ1-1
D gene: -
V gene: TRBV20-1
clone size: few
CDR3 DNA: TGCAGTGCTAGAGACGGACAGAATAAAGCTTTCTTT
CDR3 protein: CSARDGQNKAFF

CDR3 length: 16
J gene: TRBJ2-6
D gene: TRBD1
V gene: TRBV12-3/TRBV12-4
clone size: few
CDR3 DNA: TGTGCCAGCAGCTCGCCGAAGACAGGGGTAGCCAACGTCCTGACTTTC
CDR3 protein: CASSSPKTGVANVLTF

CDR3 length: 17
J gene: TRBJ2-3
D gene: TRBD1
V gene: TRBV7-9
clone size: -
CDR3 DNA: TGTGCCAGCAGCCCACCCTTCCCGGGACAGGGGACAGATACGCAGTATTTT
CDR3 protein: CASSPPFPGQGTDTQYF

CDR3 length: 12
J gene: TRBJ2-5
D gene: -
V gene: TRBV29-1
clone size: -
CDR3 DNA: TGCAGTACCACAGTCGTCCAAGAGACCCAGTACTTC
CDR3 protein: CSTTVVQETQYF

CDR3 length: 13
J gene: TRBJ1-2
D gene: TRBD1
V gene: TRBV6-1
clone size: few
CDR3 DNA: TGTGCCAGTATGAGGACAGGGGATGGTGGCTACACCTTC
CDR3 protein: CASMRTGDGGYTF

CDR3 length: 12
J gene: TRBJ2-7
D gene: -
V gene: TRBV6-2/TRBV6-3
clone size: -
CDR3 DNA: TGTGCCAGCAGTCTTCGGATCTACGAGCAGTACTTC
CDR3 protein: CASSLRIYEQYF

CDR3 length: 14
J gene: TRBJ1-4
D gene: -
V gene: TRBV5-1
clone size: -
CDR3 DNA: TGCGCCAGCAGCTTGGTTCGGAGTAATGAAAAACTGTTTTTT
CDR3 protein: CASSLVRSNEKLFF

CDR3 length: 15
J gene: TRBJ1-1
D gene: TRBD1
V gene: TRBV6-1
clone size: -
CDR3 DNA: TGTGCCAGCAGCGGGACAGGGCCGAGGAACACTGAAGCTTTCTTT
CDR3 protein: CASSGTGPRNTEAFF

CDR3 length: 13
J gene: TRBJ1-1
D gene: -
V gene: TRBV18
clone size: few
CDR3 DNA: TGTGCCAGCTCACCACCGATGCACACTGAAGCTTTCTTT
CDR3 protein: CASSPPMHTEAFF

CDR3 length: 14
J gene: TRBJ2-5
D gene: TRBD1
V gene: TRBV5-1
clone size: -
CDR3 DNA: TGCGCCAGCAGGATGGGACAGGTCGAAGAGACCCAGTACTTC
CDR3 protein: CASRMGQVEETQYF

CDR3 length: 15
J gene: TRBJ2-3
D gene: -
V gene: TRBV7-9
clone size: few
CDR3 DNA: TGTGCCAGCAGCTTAGTTGGGGCTGAGTCAGATACGCAGTATTTT
CDR3 protein: CASSLVGAESDTQYF

CDR3 length: 14
J gene: TRBJ1-1
D gene: -
V gene: TRBV7-2
clone size: -
CDR3 DNA: TGTGCCAGCAGTATAGGGATCGGGGGCACTGAAGCTTTCTTT
CDR3 protein: CASSIGIGGTEAFF

CDR3 length: 15
J gene: TRBJ2-1
D gene: -
V gene: TRBV5-1
clone size: few
CDR3 DNA: TGCGCCAGCAGCTTGGCAAACGCAGGGTACAATGAGCAGTTCTTC
CDR3 protein: CASSLANAGYNEQFF

CDR3 length: 15
J gene: TRBJ2-3
D gene: TRBD2
V gene: TRBV28
clone size: -
CDR3 DNA: TGTGCCAGCCGAACTCCTAGCGGGAGCACAGATACGCAGTATTTT
CDR3 protein: CASRTPSGSTDTQYF

CDR3 length: 14
J gene: TRBJ1-4
D gene: TRBD1
V gene: TRBV6-1
clone size: few
CDR3 DNA: TGTGCCAGCGGGACAGATGCGAGATGGGAAAAACTGTTTTTT
CDR3 protein: CASGTDARWEKLFF

CDR3 length: 13
J gene: TRBJ1-4
D gene: -
V gene: TRBV20-1
clone size: -
CDR3 DNA: TGCAGTGCTAGAGTAATGGCGGATGAAAAACTGTTTTTT
CDR3 protein: CSARVMADEKLFF

CDR3 length: 13
J gene: TRBJ2-1
D gene: -
V gene: TRBV15
clone size: -
CDR3 DNA: TGTGCCACCAGCGCCCGAGCGGCGGATGAGCAGTTCTTC
CDR3 protein: CATSARAADEQFF

CDR3 length: 13
J gene: TRBJ1-1
D gene: -
V gene: TRBV6-2/TRBV6-3
clone size: once
CDR3 DNA: TGTGCCAGCACCCCGCGGGGTGCCACTGAAGCTTTCTTT
CDR3 protein: CASTPRGATEAFF

CDR3 length: 14
J gene: TRBJ2-5
D gene: -
V gene: TRBV20-1
clone size: many
CDR3 DNA: TGCAGTGCTAGAGTACCGGGCTTCCAAGAGACCCAGTACTTC
CDR3 protein: CSARVPGFQETQYF